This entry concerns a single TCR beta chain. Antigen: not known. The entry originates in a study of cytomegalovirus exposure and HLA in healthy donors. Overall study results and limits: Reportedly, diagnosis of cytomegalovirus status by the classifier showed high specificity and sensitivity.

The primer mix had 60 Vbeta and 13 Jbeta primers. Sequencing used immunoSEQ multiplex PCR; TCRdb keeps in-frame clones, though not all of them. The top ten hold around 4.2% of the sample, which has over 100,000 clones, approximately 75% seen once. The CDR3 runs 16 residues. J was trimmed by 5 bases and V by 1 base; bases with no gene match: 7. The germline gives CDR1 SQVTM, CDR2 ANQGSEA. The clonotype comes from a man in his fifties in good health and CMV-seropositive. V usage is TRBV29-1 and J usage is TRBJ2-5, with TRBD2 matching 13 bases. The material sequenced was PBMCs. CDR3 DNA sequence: TGCAGCGTTGAAGTTGGGACTAGCGGGACATGGGAGACCCAGTACTTC. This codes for CSVEVGTSGTWETQYF.